This passage covers 31 T cell receptor beta chains from one sample sequenced in a study of immune characterization of retroperitoneal liposarcoma. TCRdb re-derived calls from the PCR reads in MiXCR, one entry per CDR3 protein. The sample records around 10,000 distinct CDR3 sequences, about 50% being singletons. Sequenced input: tumor tissue. All receptors come from a female donor with retroperitoneal liposarcoma.

This clonotype was counted between two and nine times. This chain connects TRBV6-1 to TRBJ2-1, with D possibly being TRBD2 (7 bases). TRBJ2-7 matches the DNA end more closely, so the J call is doubtful. Germline assignment: CDR1 MNHNS and CDR2 SASEGT. The CDR3 covers 14 residues. The CDR3 DNA reads TGTGCCAGCAGTGAACGGGGGGCGTTGGCCGAGCAGTACTTC. Translating gives CASSERGALAEQYF.

V and J are TRBV28 and TRBJ2-7, with 11 bases matching TRBD2. The CDR3 is made up of 16 amino acids. With V trimmed by 4 bases and J by 6 bases, 11 bases remained unmatched. Germline loops: CDR1 MDHEN, CDR2 SYDVKM. The CDR3 coding sequence is TGTGCCAGCAGTTCTGGACTAGCGGGCTTACTGGGCGAGCAGTACTTC. It is translated as CASSSGLAGLLGEQYF.

This chain joins TRBV10-2 and TRBJ2-1, with TRBD2 matching over 11 bases. Trimming cost V 7 bases and J 4 bases; bases outside gene matches: 3. The CDR3 is made up of 14 amino acids. CDR1 is WSHSY, CDR2 SAAADI, per germline. CDR3 loop: CASTLAGGYNEQFF. DNA for the CDR3: TGCGCCAGCACCCTAGCGGGGGGTTACAATGAGCAGTTCTTC.

This clonotype was seen a few times. The rearrangement links TRBV7-3 to TRBJ2-1, with D possibly TRBD1 on 6 matching bases. Trimming cost V 0 bases and J 2 bases, with 8 bases left between them. Looked up from germline, CDR1 is SGHTA and CDR2 is FQGTGA. CDR3 length: 15 residues. The CDR3 sequence is CASSLTGGTYNEQFF. The CDR3 bases are TGTGCCAGCAGCTTAACAGGGGGAACCTACAATGAGCAGTTCTTC.

This rearrangement joins TRBV6-4 to TRBJ2-5; 8 bases map to TRBD1. The J segment lost 5 bases and the V segment lost 8 bases, leaving 7 bases of the junction unmatched. CDR1 and CDR2 from the germline V gene are MRHNA and SNTAGT. There are 13 residues in the CDR3. The CDR3 sequence: CASSWTGRETQYF. CDR3 coding DNA: TGTGCCAGCTCCTGGACAGGGAGGGAGACCCAGTACTTC.

The table lists this clonotype with a few counts. The chain uses TRBV6-1 and TRBJ2-5, with 9 bases identical to TRBD1. CDR3 length: 15 amino acids. CDR1 and CDR2 from the germline V gene are MNHNS and SASEGT. The trim removed 0 bases at V and 11 bases at J, leaving 10 bases unmatched. CDR3 nucleotides: TGTGCCAGCAGTGAAGCCCGGGACAGGGTTGGTGAGCAGTACTTC. The encoded protein is CASSEARDRVGEQYF.

This clonotype was counted a few times. The chain recombines TRBV7-6 with TRBJ1-3; D remains unclear. This CDR3 contains 13 residues. Germline V gene data show CDR1 as SGHVS and CDR2 as FNYEAQ. V lost 2 bases and J lost 4, with 6 bases in between. For the CDR3, the DNA is TGTGCCAGCAGCTTAACGGAGGGAAACACCATATATTTT. The encoded protein is CASSLTEGNTIYF.

Regarding this clonotype: The conserved phenylalanine or tryptophan normally closing the CDR3 is absent here, so this likely arose from a read error. It is unclear where the CDR3 begins or ends on the DNA, so no DNA is shown, and the CDR3 is as TCRdb lists it. The rearrangement links TRBV6-8 to TRBJ2-6; the table calls TRBD1, which could not be checked here. From its first to its last residue, the CDR3 has 11 amino acids. Germline assignment: CDR1 MNHGY and CDR2 SAAAGT. Here the CDR3 reads CWGNGIRDQDM.

This clonotype was detected a few times. The chain recombines TRBV6-6 with TRBJ2-1; D call uncertain. The germline V gene encodes CDR1 MNHNY and CDR2 SVGAGI (reference sequence). This CDR3 region has 12 residues. Trimming cost V 3 bases and J 6 bases, with 6 bases left between them. CDR3 coding DNA: TGTGCCAGCAGTTATACGGTCAATGAGCAGTTCTTC. Residues: CASSYTVNEQFF.

This clonotype is deemed medium-sized. The chain's CDR3 is CASSIRGTQFF. CDR3 DNA sequence: TGTGCCAGCAGTATACGGGGGACCCAGTTCTTC. The chain employs TRBV6-1 and TRBJ2-5; maybe TRBD2 (6 bases). The J call may be mistaken, given a closer DNA end match to TRBJ2-1. Looked up from germline, CDR1 is MNHNS and CDR2 is SASEGT. This CDR3 is 11 amino acids long.

The chain couples TRBV6-5 to TRBJ2-3; 8 bases match TRBD2. The germline V gene encodes CDR1 MNHEY and CDR2 SVGAGI. The CDR3 spans 17 residues. Trimming at V came to 6 bases and at J to 2 bases, leaving 13 bases not matched to a gene. The CDR3 loop reads CASSSGKLAGITDTQYF. The CDR3 region has the DNA TGTGCCAGCAGCTCGGGCAAGCTAGCGGGTATCACAGATACGCAGTATTTT.

Details on this clonotype: A much larger clone differs by one base, so this may be a read error. CDR3 DNA sequence: TGTGCCAGCCGGGCGGGACTAGTCCTCTACAATCAGCAGTACTTC. Amino acids: CASRAGLVLYNQQYF. The chain has TRBV6-5 and TRBJ2-5, with TRBD2 matching over 8 bases. The junction had 19 bases not matched to a gene; V was cut back by 8 bases and J by 11 bases. The CDR3 is 15 residues long. The V gene's germline CDR1 is MNHEY and CDR2 SVGAGI.

This clonotype was picked up one time. The chain joins TRBV6-6 to TRBJ2-3; weak D call: TRBD2 (5 bases). This CDR3 region has 13 residues. Germline V lookup: CDR1 MNHNY, CDR2 SVGAGI (reference sequence). V was shortened by 0 bases and J by 6 bases, with 7 bases between the two germline ends. CDR3 nucleotides: TGTGCCAGCAGTTACTCGAGGGCGGATACGCAGTATTTT. Translated: CASSYSRADTQYF.

A remark on this clonotype: A much larger clone lies a single base off, so this may be a read error. This chain uses TRBV12-3 or TRBV12-4 with TRBJ2-1; D is possibly TRBD1 or TRBD2 (5 bases each). The J call could be wrong; TRBJ2-5 is a better fit for the DNA end. The CDR3 spans 14 residues. The CDR3 loop reads CASSMRGSQETQYF. The DNA of the CDR3 is TGTGCCAGCAGTATGAGGGGATCCCAAGAGACCCAGTACTTC.

This chain connects TRBV27 to TRBJ2-3, with D unresolved. The CDR3 covers 11 residues. V gave up 7 bases and J gave up 3 bases, with 5 bases separating them. Germline CDR1 reads MNHEY; CDR2 reads SMNVEV (reference sequence). CDR3 loop: CASTDTDTQYF. Here the CDR3 DNA reads TGTGCCAGCACCGATACAGATACGCAGTATTTT.

V gene TRBV7-2 combines with J gene TRBJ2-5; no firm D call. The V gene's germline CDR1 is SGHTA and CDR2 FQGNSA. V dropped 1 base and J dropped 7 bases, with 10 bases sitting between them. CDR3 size: 13 residues. As DNA, the CDR3 is TGTGCCAGCAGCTTAGAGGGCTACGGGACCCAGTACTTC. This gives the protein CASSLEGYGTQYF.

This clonotype rates as medium-sized. The rearrangement joins TRBV6-1 to TRBJ2-1; D gene uncertain. V was pared by 5 bases and J by 7 bases, with 18 bases between. Germline loops: CDR1 MNHNS, CDR2 SASEGT. The CDR3 is 15 residues long. This chain's CDR3 is CASSQATYRLNEQFF. As DNA, the CDR3 is TGTGCCAGCAGTCAGGCTACATACCGGCTTAATGAGCAGTTCTTC.

This clonotype was counted a few times. The chain joins TRBV6-1 to TRBJ1-2, with TRBD1 identical over 8 bases. The junction had 9 bases not matched to a gene; V was cut back by 2 bases and J by 4 bases. The CDR3 is 16 residues long. CDR1 and CDR2 from the germline V gene are MNHNS and SASEGT. Here the CDR3 DNA reads TGTGCCAGCAGTGAATATGAGGGACAGGACCTCTATGGCTACACCTTC. Translation gives CASSEYEGQDLYGYTF.

This rearrangement joins TRBV6-5 to TRBJ2-5, with D unclear. The CDR3 spans 12 residues. Trimming removed 10 bases from V and 5 bases from J, with 14 bases in between. Germline values: CDR1 MNHEY, CDR2 SVGAGI. The CDR3 here is CATPPRQETQYF. In DNA, the CDR3 is TGTGCCACCCCCCCCAGGCAGGAGACCCAGTACTTC.

The genes are TRBV7-2 and TRBJ2-5, with D perhaps matching TRBD2 (5 bases). The end of the DNA aligns better with TRBJ2-1, so the J call may be wrong. From germline, CDR1 is SGHTA and CDR2 FQGNSA. This CDR3 is built from 14 residues. The DNA of the CDR3 is TGTGCCAGCAGCTTAGCGGGAGCTAAAAACATTCAGTTCTTC. Its translation: CASSLAGAKNIQFF.

V usage is TRBV7-2 and J usage is TRBJ2-1; no clear D. The V and J ends lost 5 bases and 10 bases respectively, with 18 bases between them. This CDR3 is built from 14 residues. Per germline, CDR1 SGHTA and CDR2 FQGNSA. The CDR3 DNA reads TGTGCCAGCAGCCCTTGGAGAGGAACCTACGAGCAGTTCTTC. Its protein product is CASSPWRGTYEQFF.

This chain links TRBV6-1 with TRBJ1-2; 7 bases are a match to TRBD1. The ends lost 6 bases at V and 8 bases at J; junction bases unmatched: 3. The CDR3 runs 11 residues. CDR1 and CDR2 from the germline V gene are MNHNS and SASEGT. In nucleotides, the CDR3 is TGTGCCAGCAGGTTGACAGGGGGCTACACCTTC. Translation gives CASRLTGGYTF.

This clonotype was found a few times. The chain employs TRBV6-5 and TRBJ2-1; 7 nucleotides agree with TRBD2. The end of the DNA aligns better with TRBJ2-7, so the J call may be wrong. The germline gives CDR1 MNHEY, CDR2 SVGAGI. The CDR3 is made up of 16 amino acids. The DNA of the CDR3 is TGTGCCAGCAGTTCCGCACGGGGGGACTACTACAATGAGCAGTACTTC. Residues: CASSSARGDYYNEQYF.

J is TRBJ2-4 and V is TRBV6-1; 12 nucleotides match TRBD2. V gave up 6 bases and J gave up 13 bases; unmatched junction bases: 13. CDR3 length: 15 residues. Germline V lookup: CDR1 MNHNS, CDR2 SASEGT. CDR3 loop: CASSPLAGGLDEQYF. CDR3 nucleotides: TGTGCCAGCAGCCCGCTAGCGGGAGGGCTAGATGAGCAGTACTTC.

This CDR3 is CASSENIYEQYF. The DNA for the CDR3 is TGCGCCAGCAGTGAGAACATTTACGAGCAGTACTTC. The chain recombines TRBV10-2 with TRBJ2-7, with D unclear. The CDR3 is made up of 12 amino acids. The V gene lost 2 bases and the J gene lost 4 bases, with 6 bases spanning the gap. Germline V gives CDR1 WSHSY, CDR2 SAAADI.

The chain carries TRBV6-6 and TRBJ1-4; the D gene is possibly TRBD1 (5 bases). This CDR3 region has 17 residues. V lost 0 bases and J 7 bases, leaving 18 bases between the germline ends. The germline V gene encodes CDR1 MNHNY and CDR2 SVGAGI (reference sequence). CDR3 amino acids: CASSYSFFGTGGEKLFF. The CDR3 DNA sequence: TGTGCCAGCAGTTACTCCTTCTTTGGAACAGGAGGTGAAAAACTGTTTTTT.

Within the sample, this clonotype is large. This chain connects TRBV6-1 to TRBJ2-5, with unresolved D. The J call could be wrong; TRBJ2-7 is a better fit for the DNA end. This CDR3 has 14 amino acids. The germline V gene encodes CDR1 MNHNS and CDR2 SASEGT. The CDR3 loop reads CASSPRSPPYEQYF. The CDR3 DNA reads as TGTGCCAGCAGTCCACGGAGTCCACCCTACGAGCAGTACTTC.

Relative to its sample, this clonotype is medium-sized. J is TRBJ2-5 and V is TRBV7-2; D not resolved. The end of the DNA aligns better with TRBJ2-7, so the J call may be wrong. The CDR3 runs 14 residues. The germline V gene has CDR1 SGHTA and CDR2 FQGNSA. The CDR3 nucleotides are TGTGCCAGCAGCCCCTGGACCATTTCCTACGAGCAGTACTTC. Residues: CASSPWTISYEQYF.

By sample fraction, this clonotype is medium-sized. The V and J genes are TRBV6-1 and TRBJ2-5, with 14 bases identical to TRBD2. The J call may be faulty, since TRBJ2-1 better matches the DNA end. This CDR3 has 17 amino acids. CDR1 MNHNS and CDR2 SASEGT come from the germline V gene. The CDR3 nucleotides read TGTGCCAGCAGTGAGGAGACTAGCGGGGGGGTCCAAGAGACCCAGTTCTTC. Its protein product is CASSEETSGGVQETQFF.

This chain uses TRBV6-4 with TRBJ2-1, with 11 bases fitting TRBD2. V lost 6 bases to trimming and J lost 9 bases; unmatched junction nucleotides: 4. The V gene's germline CDR1 is MRHNA and CDR2 SNTAGT. This CDR3 has 13 amino acids. CDR3 in amino acids: CASSVLAGVEQFF. Here the CDR3 DNA reads TGTGCCAGCAGCGTACTAGCGGGAGTTGAGCAGTTCTTC.

The genes are TRBV11-2 and TRBJ2-4; 12 bases agree with TRBD2. TRBJ2-1 matches the DNA end more closely, so the J call is doubtful. The CDR3 totals 17 residues. Per the germline V gene, CDR1 is SGHAT and CDR2 is FQNNGV. The CDR3 nucleotides read TGTGCCAGCAGCTTAGTCCTTCTAGCGGGAGGGGGGAATGAGCAGTTCTTC. Residues: CASSLVLLAGGGNEQFF.